This T cell receptor (beta chain) was documented in a study of blood T cell repertoires in COVID-19. Trimming pared 2 bases from V and 4 bases from J, leaving 9 bases between. CDR1 and CDR2 (germline): SGDLS, YYNGEE. The CDR3 extends over 13 amino acids. Profiled with immunoSEQ multiplex PCR; TCRdb holds only in-frame clones, not every one. The table shows 200,000 to 250,000 clones, with under 85% occurring only once. Turning to this clone: The sample holds other DNA sequences that translate to the same CDR3.

The sample consisted of peripheral blood. The rearrangement uses TRBV9 and TRBJ2-5; possibly TRBD2 for D (6 bases). The clonotype originates from a woman aged 40 to 49 with active or convalescent COVID-19. CDR3 coding DNA: TGTGCCAGCAGCGTGACCGGGAGAGAGACCCAGTACTTC. This sequence encodes CASSVTGRETQYF. The full variable domain, in which reference TRBV9 and TRBJ2-5 provide the parts outside the CDR3, is DSGVTQTPKHLITATGQRVTLRCSPRSGDLSVYWYQQSLDQGLQFLIQYYNGEERAKGNILERFSAQQFPDLHSELNLSSLELGDSALYFCASSVTGRETQYFGPGTRLLVL.